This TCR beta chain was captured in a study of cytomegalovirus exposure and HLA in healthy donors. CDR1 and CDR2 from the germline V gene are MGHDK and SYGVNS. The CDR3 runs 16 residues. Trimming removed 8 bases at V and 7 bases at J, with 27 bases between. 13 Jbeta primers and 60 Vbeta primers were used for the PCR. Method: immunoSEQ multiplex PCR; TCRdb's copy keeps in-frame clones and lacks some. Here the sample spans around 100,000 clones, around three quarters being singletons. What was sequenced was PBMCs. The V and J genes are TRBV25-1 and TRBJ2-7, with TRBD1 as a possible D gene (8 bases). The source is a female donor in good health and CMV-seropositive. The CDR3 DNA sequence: TGTGCCAGCCGACAGGGGTTGGCGGGAGTCTGGAGTGAGCAGTACTTC. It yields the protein CASRQGLAGVWSEQYF.